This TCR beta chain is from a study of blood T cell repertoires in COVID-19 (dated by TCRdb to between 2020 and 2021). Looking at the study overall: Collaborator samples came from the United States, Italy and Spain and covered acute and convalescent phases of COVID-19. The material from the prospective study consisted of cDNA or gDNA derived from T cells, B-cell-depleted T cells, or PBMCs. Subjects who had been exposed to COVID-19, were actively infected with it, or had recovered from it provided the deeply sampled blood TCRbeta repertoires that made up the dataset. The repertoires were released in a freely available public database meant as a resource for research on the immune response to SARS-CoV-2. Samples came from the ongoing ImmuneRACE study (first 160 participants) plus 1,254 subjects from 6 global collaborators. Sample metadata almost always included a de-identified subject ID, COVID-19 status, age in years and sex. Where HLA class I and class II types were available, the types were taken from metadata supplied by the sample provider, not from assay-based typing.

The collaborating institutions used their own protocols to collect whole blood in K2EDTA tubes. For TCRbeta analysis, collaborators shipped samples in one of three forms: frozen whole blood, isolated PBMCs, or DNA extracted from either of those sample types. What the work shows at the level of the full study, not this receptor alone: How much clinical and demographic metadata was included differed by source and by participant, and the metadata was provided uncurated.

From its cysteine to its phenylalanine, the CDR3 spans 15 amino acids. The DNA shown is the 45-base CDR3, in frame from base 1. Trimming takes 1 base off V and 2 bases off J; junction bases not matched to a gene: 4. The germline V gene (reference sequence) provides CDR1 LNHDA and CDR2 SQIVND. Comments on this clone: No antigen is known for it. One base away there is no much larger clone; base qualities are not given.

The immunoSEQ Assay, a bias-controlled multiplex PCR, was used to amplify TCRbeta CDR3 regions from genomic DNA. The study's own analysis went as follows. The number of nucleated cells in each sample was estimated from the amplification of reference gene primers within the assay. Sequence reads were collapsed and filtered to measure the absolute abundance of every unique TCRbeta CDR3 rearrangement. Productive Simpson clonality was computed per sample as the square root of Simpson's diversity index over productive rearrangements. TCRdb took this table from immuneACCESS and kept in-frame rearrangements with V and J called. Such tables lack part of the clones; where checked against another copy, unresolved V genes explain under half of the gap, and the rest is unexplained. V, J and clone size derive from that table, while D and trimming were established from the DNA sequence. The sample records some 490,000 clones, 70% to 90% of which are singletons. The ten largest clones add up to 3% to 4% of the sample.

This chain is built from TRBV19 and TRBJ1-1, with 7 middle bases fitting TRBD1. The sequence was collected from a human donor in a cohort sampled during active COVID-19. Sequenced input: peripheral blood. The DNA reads TGTGCCAGTAGTATAGGGGACAGCTCTAACACTGAAGCTTTCTTT. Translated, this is CASSIGDSSNTEAFF.